The 26 T cell receptor beta chains given below trace back to one sample, sequenced in a study of T cells in Graves' hyperthyroidism and ophthalmopathy. Amplified regions were TCR beta CDR3 sequences from RNA transcripts. An initial round of RT-PCR targeting the TCR CDR3 relied on the HTBI primer set. MiXCR, run by TCRdb on the multiplex PCR reads, gives a single entry per CDR3 protein. The sample records approximately 600,000 distinct CDR3 sequences, 14% to 15% being singletons. Input material: blood. Source of these receptors: a woman between 40 and 55 years old with Graves' ophthalmopathy.

This chain connects TRBV28 to TRBJ2-7, with D possibly being TRBD2 (5 bases). The CDR3 consists of 14 residues. The germline CDR1 and CDR2 sequences are MDHEN and SYDVKM. V lost 7 bases and J lost 3, with 16 bases in between. CDR3 sequence (DNA): TGTGCCAGCACCGGCGGGCAGTCATACTACGAGCAGTACTTC. Translated, it gives CASTGGQSYYEQYF.

This clonotype was observed a handful of times. The J gene is TRBJ2-5, the V gene TRBV2; D gene unclear. The CDR3 consists of 15 residues. The V end was cut by 1 base, the J end by 2 bases, with 11 bases between. CDR1 SNHLY and CDR2 FYNNEI come from the germline V gene. Here the CDR3 DNA reads TGTGCCAGCAGTGAAGAGAGAGTAGTACAAGAGACCCAGTACTTC. This encodes CASSEERVVQETQYF.

This chain uses TRBV4-1 with TRBJ1-1; no clear D gene. The germline CDR1 and CDR2 sequences are MGHRA and YSYEKL. The CDR3 consists of 14 residues. V was cut by 1 base and J by 4 bases, with 10 bases left in between. The CDR3 DNA reads as TGCGCCAGCAGCCAAGGGCCCCGGGCCACTGAAGCTTTCTTT. The encoded protein is CASSQGPRATEAFF.

The chain links TRBV4-1 to TRBJ1-1; 10 nucleotides align to TRBD1. This CDR3 comprises 15 residues. In germline, CDR1 is MGHRA, CDR2 YSYEKL. The junction had 6 bases not matched to a gene; V was cut back by 4 bases and J by 4 bases. CDR3 protein: CASSPLDRGLTEAFF. For the CDR3, the DNA is TGCGCCAGCAGCCCTCTAGACAGGGGGCTCACTGAAGCTTTCTTT.

This clonotype appeared many times. The chain is built from TRBV28 and TRBJ2-7; D gene ambiguous. Germline values: CDR1 MDHEN, CDR2 SYDVKM. The ends were cut back, 2 bases at V and 4 bases at J, with 6 bases in the middle. CDR3 size: 12 residues. The DNA for the CDR3 is TGTGCCAGCAGTTTAGTCGAGTACGAGCAGTACTTC. Amino acid sequence: CASSLVEYEQYF.

This clonotype was seen at least ten times. This chain joins TRBV6-5 and TRBJ2-4, with 7 bases matching TRBD1. This CDR3 region has 16 residues. Germline V gene data show CDR1 as MNHEY and CDR2 as SVGAGI. J was trimmed by 4 bases and V by 6 bases; bases with no gene match: 12. The DNA of the CDR3 is TGTGCCAGCAGGTTACCACCGACAGGGACAAAAAACATTCAGTACTTC. Protein product: CASRLPPTGTKNIQYF.

This clonotype was found a few times. The rearrangement joins TRBV6-1 to TRBJ1-5; 7 positions match TRBD1. V trimming: 2 bases; J trimming: 3 bases; junction bases outside the gene matches: 7. Germline loops: CDR1 MNHNS, CDR2 SASEGT. The CDR3 totals 16 residues. CDR3 loop: CASSETPGTDNQPQHF. CDR3 bases: TGTGCCAGCAGTGAAACCCCTGGGACAGACAATCAGCCCCAGCATTTT.

This clonotype was recorded at least ten times. V gene TRBV6-2 or TRBV6-3 combines with J gene TRBJ2-3; no definite D call. The CDR3 consists of 13 residues. The V gene lost 2 bases and the J gene lost 5 bases, with 8 bases spanning the gap. Germline CDR1 reads MNHEY; CDR2 reads SVGEGT. CDR3 sequence: CASSYRSGDTQYF. The CDR3 DNA is TGTGCCAGCAGTTACCGATCGGGAGATACGCAGTATTTT.

This clonotype was counted ten times or more. CDR3 sequence (DNA): TGTGCCTGGATTAGCGCGAACACCGGGGAGCTGTTTTTT. Protein product: CAWISANTGELFF. This rearrangement joins TRBV30 to TRBJ2-2; possibly TRBD2 for D (5 bases). V was shortened by 4 bases and J by 0 bases, with 6 bases between the two germline ends. This CDR3 comprises 13 residues. The germline V gene has CDR1 GTSNPN and CDR2 SVGIG (reference sequence).

This clonotype has only a few counts. This may be a read error: a much more frequent sequence differs by one nucleotide. This chain connects TRBV24-1 to TRBJ2-2; D call uncertain. Germline CDR1 and CDR2: KGHDR and SFDVKD. Trimming removed 6 bases from V and 2 bases from J, with 12 bases in between. The CDR3 runs 15 residues. The CDR3 bases are TGTGCCACCAGTACTCCCGGAAGAAACACCGGGGAGCTGTTTTTT. Translation: CATSTPGRNTGELFF.

The rearrangement joins TRBV27 to TRBJ1-5; TRBD1 matches at 8 bases. The CDR3 sequence is 15 residues long. V shed 5 bases, J shed 4 bases, and the junction held 7 bases outside the gene matches. In germline, CDR1 is MNHEY, CDR2 SMNVEV (reference sequence). CDR3 loop: CASSPRDRTNQPQHF. CDR3 bases: TGTGCCAGCAGTCCCCGGGACAGGACGAATCAGCCCCAGCATTTT.

In this sample, this clonotype turned up many times. This chain joins TRBV11-2 and TRBJ1-1; no definite D call. The CDR3 runs to 16 residues. Germline-derived CDR1 and CDR2 are SGHAT and FQNNGV. Trimming shortened V by 5 bases and J by 1 base, and 17 bases separated the two germline ends. Here the CDR3 DNA reads TGTGCCAGCAGCGTGCTAGGAGTCAGCTCGAACACTGAAGCTTTCTTT. This sequence encodes CASSVLGVSSNTEAFF.

V gene TRBV15 combines with J gene TRBJ2-7; possible D gene TRBD2, 6 bases. The CDR3 covers 16 residues. The germline gives CDR1 LNHNV, CDR2 YYDKDF (reference sequence). V dropped 1 base and J dropped 6 bases, with 19 bases sitting between them. The CDR3 DNA reads TGTGCCACCAGCAGAGGGGGCGGGAACCGGGAAGGCGAGCAGTACTTC. Its translation is CATSRGGGNREGEQYF. Drawing the rest from reference TRBV15 and TRBJ2-7, the complete variable domain is DAMVIQNPRYQVTQFGKPVTLSCSQTLNHNVMYWYQQKSSQAPKLLFHYYDKDFNNEADTPDNFQSRRPNTSFCFLDIRSPGLGDTAMYLCATSRGGGNREGEQYFGPGTRLTVT.

This clonotype was seen many times. The chain joins TRBV27 to TRBJ2-7, with D unclear. V dropped 1 base and J dropped 1 base, with 11 bases sitting between them. The CDR3 consists of 15 residues. Per germline, CDR1 MNHEY and CDR2 SMNVEV (reference sequence). Here the CDR3 DNA reads TGTGCCAGCAGTTTATTCCTTTCGGAATCCTACGAGCAGTACTTC. It yields the protein CASSLFLSESYEQYF.

This chain uses TRBV28 with TRBJ1-5; TRBD1 matches at 7 bases. Germline V gene data show CDR1 as MDHEN and CDR2 as SYDVKM. The CDR3 totals 18 residues. The V and J ends lost 3 bases and 7 bases, in that order; junction bases with no gene match: 18. CDR3 sequence (DNA): TGTGCCAGCAGTTTCGAAGGGGGCTGGGGTTTTGGGACCCAGCCCCAGCATTTT. It encodes CASSFEGGWGFGTQPQHF.

This clonotype has at least ten counts. V usage is TRBV2 and J usage is TRBJ1-2; the match to TRBD1 covers 7 bases. Germline CDR1 and CDR2: SNHLY and FYNNEI. There are 14 residues in the CDR3. Trimming removed 6 bases from V and 3 bases from J; junction bases left unmatched: 7. CDR3 nucleotides: TGTGCCAGCAGACAAACAGGGGTCGACTATGGCTACACCTTC. Protein product: CASRQTGVDYGYTF.

This clonotype has ten or more counts. The chain employs TRBV12-3 or TRBV12-4 and TRBJ2-5; no clear D gene. The CDR3 covers 13 residues. Trimming removed 2 bases from V and 1 base from J, with 5 bases in between. The CDR3 reads CASSLRIQETQYF. The CDR3 region has the DNA TGTGCCAGCAGTTTACGTATCCAAGAGACCCAGTACTTC.

CDR3 bases: TGCGCCAGCAGCGCTTCTCAGGGGGCTGGAGAGCAGTACTTC. This codes for CASSASQGAGEQYF. The chain combines TRBV5-1 with TRBJ2-7, with 8 bases lining up with TRBD1. With V trimmed by 4 bases and J by 7 bases, 10 bases remained unmatched. CDR1 and CDR2 from the germline V gene are SGHRS and YFSETQ. This CDR3 comprises 14 residues.

This clonotype was found many times. V gene TRBV12-3 or TRBV12-4 combines with J gene TRBJ2-5; D is tentatively TRBD1 or TRBD2 (5 bases each). With 7 bases removed from V and 7 bases from J, the gap between germline ends came to 19 bases. The CDR3 runs 14 residues. This CDR3 is CASTLSTGTGTQYF. Written as DNA, the CDR3 is TGTGCCAGCACCCTAAGTACGGGGACGGGGACCCAGTACTTC.

This clonotype was seen a few times. V gene TRBV29-1 combines with J gene TRBJ1-2; tentative D call: TRBD1 (5 bases). The V gene's germline CDR1 is SQVTM and CDR2 ANQGSEA. The V end was cut by 1 base, the J end by 0 bases, with 15 bases between. The CDR3 spans 16 residues. DNA of the CDR3: TGCAGCGTTGAAGGGGGCGGAACAGCCTCTAACTATGGCTACACCTTC. It is translated as CSVEGGGTASNYGYTF. Complete variable domain (other parts from reference TRBV29-1 and TRBJ1-2): SAVISQKPSRDICQRGTSLTIQCQVDSQVTMMFWYRQQPGQSLTLIATANQGSEATYESGFVIDKFPISRPNLTFSTLTVSNMSPEDSSIYLCSVEGGGTASNYGYTFGSGTRLTVV.

Points on this clonotype: Its ends do not fully match the called genes, so a read error is possible. V and J are TRBV28 and TRBJ1-3; D not certain. This CDR3 is 14 amino acids long. Looked up from germline, CDR1 is MDHEN and CDR2 is SYDVKM. The CDR3 spells CACSSAPAGNTIYF. The CDR3 bases are TGTGCCTGCAGTTCTGCGCCGGCTGGAAACACCATATATTTT.

V and J are TRBV11-2 and TRBJ2-2, with 10 nucleotides matching TRBD2. This CDR3 is built from 18 residues. Germline lookup yields CDR1 SGHAT and CDR2 FQNNGV. Trimming cost V 5 bases and J 7 bases; bases outside gene matches: 16. This chain's CDR3 is CASSLSVALAGDDGELFF. The CDR3 coding sequence is TGTGCCAGCAGCCTTAGTGTGGCTCTAGCGGGAGATGACGGGGAGCTGTTTTTT.

This clonotype was counted at least ten times. The rearrangement links TRBV12-3 or TRBV12-4 to TRBJ1-5, with 8 bases that match TRBD1. With V trimmed by 6 bases and J by 0 bases, 7 bases remained unmatched. The CDR3 is 16 residues long. CDR3 DNA sequence: TGTGCCAGCAGCCAACTACAGGGGGATAGCAATCAGCCCCAGCATTTT. Encoded protein: CASSQLQGDSNQPQHF.

The table lists this clonotype with many counts. This chain uses TRBV11-2 with TRBJ2-7, with TRBD2 matching 9 bases. CDR3 length equals 13 residues. V lost 4 bases to trimming and J lost 5 bases; unmatched junction nucleotides: 3. CDR1 and CDR2 (germline): SGHAT, FQNNGV. CDR3: CASSSGTSHEQYF. In nucleotides, the CDR3 is TGTGCCAGCAGCTCCGGGACTAGCCACGAGCAGTACTTC.

CDR3 DNA sequence: TGTGCCAGCAGCACTTTGGCGGGTTTATCCTACGAGCAGTACTTC. Translated: CASSTLAGLSYEQYF. The V and J genes are TRBV7-9 and TRBJ2-7, with a possible D match to TRBD2 (5 bases). The ends were cut back, 5 bases at V and 1 base at J, with 15 bases in the middle. Germline CDR1 is SEHNR and CDR2 is FQNEAQ (reference sequence). There are 15 residues in the CDR3.

This clonotype has a handful of counts. The gene calls are TRBV20-1 and TRBJ1-6; no reliable D call. Germline V gene data show CDR1 as DFQATT and CDR2 as SNEGSKA (reference sequence). Deletions cut 1 base from V and 7 bases from J, with 14 bases between. CDR3 length equals 15 residues. The CDR3 is CSARAVGSLNSPLHF. CDR3 coding DNA: TGCAGTGCTAGAGCAGTGGGCTCCTTAAATTCACCCCTCCACTTT.